This T cell receptor beta chain was sequenced during a study of CD8 T cells in ankylosing spondylitis. V was pared by 3 bases and J by 2 bases, with 10 bases of the junction left unmatched. The V gene's germline CDR1 is SGHRS and CDR2 YFSETQ. This CDR3 is 16 amino acids long. This clonotype was observed a handful of times. TCRdb reanalysed the 5' RACE reads using MiXCR and keeps one entry per CDR3 protein. Found here are 310,000 or so distinct CDR3 sequences, over 15% of them singletons; the top ten hold 7.5% to 9%. The source is a male donor with ankylosing spondylitis or in good health (not recorded which). The source material was blood, either unsorted or a sorted T cell fraction (not recorded which). The V and J genes are TRBV5-1 and TRBJ2-5, with 7 bases matching TRBD1. DNA for the CDR3: TGCGCCAGCAGCTGGAGTGGTCCGGGACAGCAAGAGACCCAGTACTTC. It encodes CASSWSGPGQQETQYF.